This T cell receptor beta chain was found in a study of T cell responses to AZD1222 COVID-19 vaccine. The CDR3 length is 16 residues. V shed 7 bases, J shed 4 bases, and the junction held 11 bases outside the gene matches. CDR1 and CDR2 (germline): SGHDT, YYEEEE. Data came from immunoSEQ multiplex PCR; TCRdb stores just in-frame clones and leaves some out. Found here are 200,000 or so clones, around 93% of them singletons; the top ten hold 9.2%. The sample in question was peripheral blood, obtained on day 0 of AZD1222 vaccination. The chain combines TRBV5-6 with TRBJ2-6, with 7 positions matching TRBD1. This TCR was sampled from an adult in good health. CDR3 nucleotide sequence: TGTGCCAGCGGACTCCGACAGGGATCCGGGGCCAACGTCCTGACTTTC. It specifies CASGLRQGSGANVLTF.